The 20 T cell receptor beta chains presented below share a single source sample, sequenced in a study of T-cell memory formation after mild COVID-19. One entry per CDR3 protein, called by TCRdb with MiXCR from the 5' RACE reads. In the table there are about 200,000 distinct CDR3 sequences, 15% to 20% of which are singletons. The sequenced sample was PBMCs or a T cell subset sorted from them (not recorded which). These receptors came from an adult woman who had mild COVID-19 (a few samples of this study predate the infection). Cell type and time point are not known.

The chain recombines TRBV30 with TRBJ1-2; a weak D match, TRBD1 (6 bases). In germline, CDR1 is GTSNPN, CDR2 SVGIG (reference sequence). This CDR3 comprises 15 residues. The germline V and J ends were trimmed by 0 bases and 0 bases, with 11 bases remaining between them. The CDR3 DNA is TGTGCCTGGAGTGTAACAGGGTGGGCTAACTATGGCTACACCTTC. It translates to CAWSVTGWANYGYTF.

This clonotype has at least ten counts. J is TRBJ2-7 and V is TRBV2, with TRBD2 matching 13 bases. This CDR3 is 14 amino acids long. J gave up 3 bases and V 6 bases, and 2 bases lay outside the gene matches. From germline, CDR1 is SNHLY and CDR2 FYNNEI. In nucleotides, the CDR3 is TGTGCCAGCAGGGGACTAGCGGGACGCTACGAGCAGTACTTC. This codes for CASRGLAGRYEQYF.

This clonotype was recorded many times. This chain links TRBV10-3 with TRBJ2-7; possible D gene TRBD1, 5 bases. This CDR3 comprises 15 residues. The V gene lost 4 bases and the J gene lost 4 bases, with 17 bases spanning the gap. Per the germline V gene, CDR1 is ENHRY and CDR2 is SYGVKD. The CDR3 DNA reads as TGTGCCATCAGTGGAGGTGACAGTAGAAATTACGAGCAGTACTTC. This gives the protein CAISGGDSRNYEQYF.

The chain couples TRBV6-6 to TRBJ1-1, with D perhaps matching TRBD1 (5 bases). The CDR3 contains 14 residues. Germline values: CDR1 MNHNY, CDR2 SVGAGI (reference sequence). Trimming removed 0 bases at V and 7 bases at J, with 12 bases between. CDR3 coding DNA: TGTGCCAGCAGTTACTCGGGAACAGGCGATGAAGCTTTCTTT. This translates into CASSYSGTGDEAFF.

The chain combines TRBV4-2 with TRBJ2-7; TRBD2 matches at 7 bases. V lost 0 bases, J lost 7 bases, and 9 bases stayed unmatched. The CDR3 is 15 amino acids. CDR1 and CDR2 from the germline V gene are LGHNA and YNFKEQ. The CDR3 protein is CASSQEASGTGEQYF. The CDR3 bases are TGTGCCAGCAGCCAAGAGGCCAGCGGGACGGGGGAGCAGTACTTC.

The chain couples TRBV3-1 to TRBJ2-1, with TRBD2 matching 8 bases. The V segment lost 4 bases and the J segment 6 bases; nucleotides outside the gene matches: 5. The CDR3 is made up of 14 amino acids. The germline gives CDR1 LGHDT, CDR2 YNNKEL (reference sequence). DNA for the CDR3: TGTGCCAGCAGCCTAGCGGGAATATCCAATGAGCAGTTCTTC. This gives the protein CASSLAGISNEQFF.

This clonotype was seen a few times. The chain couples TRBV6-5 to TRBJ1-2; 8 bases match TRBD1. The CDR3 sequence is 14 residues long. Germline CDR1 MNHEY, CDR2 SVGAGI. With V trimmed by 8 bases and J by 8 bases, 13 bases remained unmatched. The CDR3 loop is CASALRGTGFGYTF. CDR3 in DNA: TGTGCCAGCGCCCTTCGGGGGACAGGATTCGGCTACACCTTC.

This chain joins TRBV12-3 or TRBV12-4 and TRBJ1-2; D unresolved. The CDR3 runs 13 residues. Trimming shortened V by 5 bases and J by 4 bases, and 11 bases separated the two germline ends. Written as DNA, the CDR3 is TGTGCCAGCAGTACCGGACGGATCTATGGCTACACCTTC. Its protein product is CASSTGRIYGYTF.

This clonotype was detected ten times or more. The CDR3 DNA sequence: TGTGCCAGCAGGGTTCCGGGACTAGCGGCTGGAGATACGCAGTATTTT. Its protein product is CASRVPGLAAGDTQYF. The rearrangement joins TRBV7-2 to TRBJ2-3; the match to TRBD2 covers 11 bases. CDR1 is SGHTA and CDR2 is FQGNSA in the germline V gene. The CDR3 consists of 16 residues. V dropped 6 bases and J dropped 5; count of bases not matched to a gene: 10. Supplemented by reference TRBV7-2 and TRBJ2-3, the full variable domain reads GAGVSQSPSNKVTEKGKDVELRCDPISGHTALYWYRQSLGQGLEFLIYFQGNSAPDKSGLPSDRFSAERTGGSVSTLTIQRTQQEDSAVYLCASRVPGLAAGDTQYFGPGTRLTVL.

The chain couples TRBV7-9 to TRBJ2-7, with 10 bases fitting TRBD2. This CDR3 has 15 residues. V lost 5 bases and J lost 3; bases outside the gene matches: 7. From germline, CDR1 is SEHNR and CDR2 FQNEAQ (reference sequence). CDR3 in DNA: TGTGCCAGCAGCGGCTCCGGGACTAGCGTCTACGAGCAGTACTTC. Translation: CASSGSGTSVYEQYF.

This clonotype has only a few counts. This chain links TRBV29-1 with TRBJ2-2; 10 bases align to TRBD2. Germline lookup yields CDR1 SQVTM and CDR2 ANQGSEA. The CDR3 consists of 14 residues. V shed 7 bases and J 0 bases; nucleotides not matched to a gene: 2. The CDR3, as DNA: TGCAGCGCCGGACTAGCGGCGAACACCGGGGAGCTGTTTTTT. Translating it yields CSAGLAANTGELFF.

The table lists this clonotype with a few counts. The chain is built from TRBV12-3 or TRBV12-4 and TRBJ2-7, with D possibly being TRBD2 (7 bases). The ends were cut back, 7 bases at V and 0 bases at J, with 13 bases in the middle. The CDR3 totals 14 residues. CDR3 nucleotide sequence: TGTGCCAGCACCAAGGGGGGGAACTCCTACGAGCAGTACTTC. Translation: CASTKGGNSYEQYF.

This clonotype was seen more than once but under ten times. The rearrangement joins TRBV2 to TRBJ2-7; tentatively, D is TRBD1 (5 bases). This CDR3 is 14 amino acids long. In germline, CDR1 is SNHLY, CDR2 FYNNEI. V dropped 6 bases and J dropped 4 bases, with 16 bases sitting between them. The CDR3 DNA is TGTGCCAGCAGACCTCAAAGGCAGGGTTACGAGCAGTACTTC. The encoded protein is CASRPQRQGYEQYF.

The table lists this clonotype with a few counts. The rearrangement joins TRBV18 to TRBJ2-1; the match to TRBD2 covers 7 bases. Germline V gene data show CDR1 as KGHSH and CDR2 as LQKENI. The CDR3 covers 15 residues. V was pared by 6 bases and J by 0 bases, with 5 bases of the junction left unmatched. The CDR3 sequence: CASSFASGSYNEQFF. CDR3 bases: TGTGCCAGCTCTTTCGCTAGCGGCTCCTACAATGAGCAGTTCTTC.

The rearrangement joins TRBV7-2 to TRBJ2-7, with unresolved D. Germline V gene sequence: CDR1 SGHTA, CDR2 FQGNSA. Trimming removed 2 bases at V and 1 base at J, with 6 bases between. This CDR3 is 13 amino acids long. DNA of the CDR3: TGTGCCAGCAGCTTACAGCGTTCCTACGAGCAGTACTTC. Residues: CASSLQRSYEQYF.

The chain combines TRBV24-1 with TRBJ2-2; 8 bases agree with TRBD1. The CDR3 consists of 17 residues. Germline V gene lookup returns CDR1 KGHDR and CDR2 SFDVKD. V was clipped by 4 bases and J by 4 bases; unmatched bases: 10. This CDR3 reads CATSDPTLTGATGELFF. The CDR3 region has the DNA TGTGCCACCAGTGACCCAACCTTGACAGGGGCCACCGGGGAGCTGTTTTTT.

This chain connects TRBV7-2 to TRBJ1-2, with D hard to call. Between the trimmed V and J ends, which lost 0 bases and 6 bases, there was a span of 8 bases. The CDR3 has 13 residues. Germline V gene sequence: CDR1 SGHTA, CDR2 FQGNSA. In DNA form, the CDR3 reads TGTGCCAGCAGCTTAGCGTTTTCCGATGGCTACACCTTC. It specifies CASSLAFSDGYTF.

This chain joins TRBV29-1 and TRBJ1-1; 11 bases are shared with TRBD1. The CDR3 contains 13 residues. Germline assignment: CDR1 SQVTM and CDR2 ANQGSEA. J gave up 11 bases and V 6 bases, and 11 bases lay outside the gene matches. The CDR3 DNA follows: TGCAGCGTGGACTCCGGGACAGGGGGTCGGGCTTTCTTT. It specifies CSVDSGTGGRAFF. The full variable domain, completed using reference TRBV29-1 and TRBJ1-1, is SAVISQKPSRDICQRGTSLTIQCQVDSQVTMMFWYRQQPGQSLTLIATANQGSEATYESGFVIDKFPISRPNLTFSTLTVSNMSPEDSSIYLCSVDSGTGGRAFFGQGTRLTVV.

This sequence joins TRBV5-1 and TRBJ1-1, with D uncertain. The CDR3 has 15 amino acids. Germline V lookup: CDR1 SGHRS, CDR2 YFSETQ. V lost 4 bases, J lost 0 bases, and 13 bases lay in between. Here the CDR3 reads CASSLSSRMNTEAFF. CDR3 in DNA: TGCGCCAGCAGCCTGTCGTCCCGGATGAACACTGAAGCTTTCTTT.

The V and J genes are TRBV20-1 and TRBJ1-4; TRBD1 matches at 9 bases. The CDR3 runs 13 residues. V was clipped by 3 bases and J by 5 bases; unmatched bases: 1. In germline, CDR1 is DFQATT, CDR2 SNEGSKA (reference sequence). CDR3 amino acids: CSARTGGNEKLFF. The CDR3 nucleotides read TGCAGTGCTAGGACAGGGGGAAATGAAAAACTGTTTTTT.